This T cell receptor (beta chain) was captured by sequencing in a study of blood T cell repertoires in COVID-19. Study summary: COVID-19 samples from acute and convalescent phases originated in the United States, Italy and Spain. T cells, B-cell-depleted T cells, or PBMCs provided the cDNA or gDNA that served as material.

How the authors handled the data: From reference gene primer amplification, estimates of nucleated cell counts were derived. Libraries were prepared by immunoSEQ multiplex PCR; TCRdb keeps only in-frame clonotypes and omits some of them. Clone size and the V and J calls come from that table; the DNA yielded D and trimming. In the table there are a few hundred thousand clones, around 91% of which are singletons. The germline V gene has CDR1 SQVTM and CDR2 ANQGSEA. This CDR3 comprises 13 residues. The germline V and J ends were trimmed by 0 bases and 5 bases, with 10 bases remaining between them. This TCR was sampled from a man in his thirties or forties who had been exposed to COVID-19. The gene calls are TRBV29-1 and TRBJ1-1, with a tentative D call TRBD1 (5 bases). Sample: PBMCs or T cells enriched from blood (not recorded which). In nucleotides, the CDR3 is TGCAGCGTTGAAGATCTGGGGGGGACTGAAGCTTTCTTT. It specifies CSVEDLGGTEAFF.